The subject of this entry is one T cell receptor beta chain. Its antigen remains unidentified. This sample was taken from a study of T cells in Graves' hyperthyroidism and ophthalmopathy. Study information: Before any treatment, at initial diagnosis, peripheral blood was collected.

Authors of the study amplified TCR beta CDR3 regions from RNA transcripts. An initial round of RT-PCR targeting the TCR CDR3 relied on the HTBI primer set. TCRdb re-called the multiplex PCR reads with MiXCR, one entry per CDR3 protein. The repertoire holds about 560,000 distinct CDR3 sequences, with 14% as singletons. An absence of ophthalmopathy progression within 18 months meant stable Graves' hyperthyroidism. Disease duration under 2 months; hyperthyroidism patients were aged 18 to 65. The CDR3 loop spans 13 amino acids. CDR1 and CDR2 from the germline V gene are SNHLY and FYNNEI. V lost 2 bases and J lost 2, with 7 bases in between. Study results and caveats: Most thyroid clonotypes expanded above 0.001 appeared in blood too.

The clonotype was recovered from a woman aged 40 to 50 with Graves' hyperthyroidism. Sequencing was done on a sample of blood. The chain links TRBV2 to TRBJ2-7; D remains ambiguous. This chain's CDR3 is CASSEFIAYEQYF. The CDR3 DNA is TGTGCCAGCAGTGAATTCATTGCCTACGAGCAGTACTTC.